This T cell receptor (beta chain) was recorded in a study of regulatory T cells in long-lasting Graves disease. This clonotype was found once. The time point: persistent/refractory GD, antithyroid drugs over 5 years with positive TRAb. Scientists built the TCR library using RNA that was extracted from PBMCs. Assembly of TCR beta libraries relied on iRepertoire HTBI primers together with Arm-PCR of CDR3 regions. TCRdb passed the multiplex PCR reads through MiXCR, listing each CDR3 protein once. The table includes approximately 690,000 distinct CDR3 sequences, around 32% detected once. V was shortened by 6 bases and J by 11 bases, with 14 bases between the two germline ends. The CDR3 sequence is 13 residues long. Germline loops: CDR1 ENHRY, CDR2 SYGVKD.

The material was peripheral blood mononuclear cells (PBMCs), obtained when the disease was refractory, from a patient treated with antithyroid drugs. The rearrangement uses TRBV10-3 and TRBJ1-6; a weak D match, TRBD1 (5 bases). This TCR came from a female donor with Graves disease. Here the CDR3 reads CAIRNQGAAPLHF. DNA of the CDR3: TGTGCCATCAGGAACCAGGGTGCGGCACCCCTCCACTTT.